These T cell receptor beta chains were read from a single sample in a study of blood T cell repertoires in COVID-19. The data were produced by immunoSEQ multiplex PCR, yet TCRdb's version contains in-frame clones alone and is incomplete. This sample has about 350,000 clones; roughly 84% occur once, and the top ten carry 1%. Sequences were obtained from PBMCs or T cells enriched from blood (not recorded which). The receptors shown here come from a woman between 25 and 40 years old who had recovered from COVID-19. Each CDR3 is given with its conserved first and last residue. The order of the fields is clone size, V gene, J gene, D gene, CDR3 DNA, CDR3 protein. The D gene is left open where the match is weak. Rows give clone size only sometimes, using once, few, many, or a class for an expanded clone.

clone size: -; V gene: TRBV18; J gene: TRBJ1-6; D gene: -; CDR3 DNA: TGTGCCAGCTCACTACAGGGAACTGGTTCACCCCTCCACTTT; CDR3 protein: CASSLQGTGSPLHF
clone size: -; V gene: TRBV30; J gene: TRBJ2-7; D gene: -; CDR3 DNA: TGTGCCTGGAGTGTTCTGGTCGGGAACGGGGAGCAGTACTTC; CDR3 protein: CAWSVLVGNGEQYF
clone size: -; V gene: TRBV5-1; J gene: TRBJ1-2; D gene: -; CDR3 DNA: TGCGCCAGCAGCTTGGAACCTAATACAGGATTTGACGGCTACACCTTC; CDR3 protein: CASSLEPNTGFDGYTF
clone size: -; V gene: TRBV3-1/TRBV3-2; J gene: TRBJ2-7; D gene: -; CDR3 DNA: TGTGCCAGCAGCCAAGAACTCGGGTCCTACGAGCAGTACTTC; CDR3 protein: CASSQELGSYEQYF
clone size: once; V gene: TRBV27; J gene: TRBJ2-1; D gene: TRBD2; CDR3 DNA: TGTGCCAGCAGTTTAGGGGGGGTGGTGAATGAGCAGTTCTTC; CDR3 protein: CASSLGGVVNEQFF
clone size: -; V gene: TRBV11-3; J gene: TRBJ2-3; D gene: TRBD2; CDR3 DNA: TGTGCCAGCAGCCCCGGGACTAGCGGGGGTGTCCATACGCAGTATTTT; CDR3 protein: CASSPGTSGGVHTQYF
clone size: -; V gene: TRBV7-9; J gene: TRBJ1-1; D gene: -; CDR3 DNA: TGTGCCAGCAGCTCCGACAGACTCCCGAACACTGAAGCTTTCTTT; CDR3 protein: CASSSDRLPNTEAFF
clone size: -; V gene: TRBV5-4; J gene: TRBJ1-6; D gene: TRBD1; CDR3 DNA: TGTGCCAGCAGCTACGGCATTGGACAGGGGTATAATTCACCCCTCCACTTT; CDR3 protein: CASSYGIGQGYNSPLHF
clone size: -; V gene: TRBV3-1/TRBV3-2; J gene: TRBJ2-1; D gene: TRBD2; CDR3 DNA: TGTGCCAGCAGCCCTCTAGCGGGGGGCGCGGATGAGCAGTTCTTC; CDR3 protein: CASSPLAGGADEQFF
clone size: -; V gene: TRBV30; J gene: TRBJ1-1; D gene: -; CDR3 DNA: TGTGCCTGGAGCCAAGGGGGAAGATTTCTACTGAAGAACACTGAAGCTTTCTTT; CDR3 protein: CAWSQGGRFLLKNTEAFF
clone size: -; V gene: TRBV29-1; J gene: TRBJ2-7; D gene: -; CDR3 DNA: TGCAGCGTTGAATGGGCGAAGGGGCGATCACGCGAGCAGTACTTC; CDR3 protein: CSVEWAKGRSREQYF
clone size: -; V gene: TRBV14; J gene: TRBJ2-7; D gene: -; CDR3 DNA: TGTGCCAGCAGCCAGTACAGGGAGGGCGAGCAGTACTTC; CDR3 protein: CASSQYREGEQYF
clone size: -; V gene: TRBV11-3; J gene: TRBJ1-1; D gene: TRBD1; CDR3 DNA: TGTGCCAGCAGCTTATCTTTAGCAGGGGGCTCTTCTGAAGCTTTCTTT; CDR3 protein: CASSLSLAGGSSEAFF
clone size: -; V gene: TRBV28; J gene: TRBJ1-6; D gene: -; CDR3 DNA: TGTGCCAGCAGTTTGGAGGGGCGGTATTCACCCCTCCACTTT; CDR3 protein: CASSLEGRYSPLHF
clone size: -; V gene: TRBV9; J gene: TRBJ2-1; D gene: TRBD2; CDR3 DNA: TGTGCCAGCAGCGTAGGGGAGGGACTAGCGGGTAACAATGAGCAGTTCTTC; CDR3 protein: CASSVGEGLAGNNEQFF
clone size: -; V gene: TRBV6-6; J gene: TRBJ1-1; D gene: TRBD1; CDR3 DNA: TGTGCCAGCAGCTACGGACAGGGCGGGAACACTGAAGCTTTCTTT; CDR3 protein: CASSYGQGGNTEAFF
clone size: few; V gene: TRBV7-8; J gene: TRBJ2-2; D gene: -; CDR3 DNA: TGTGCCAGCAGCTTAAGAGCAACAGGGAACACCGGGGAGCTGTTTTTT; CDR3 protein: CASSLRATGNTGELFF
clone size: -; V gene: TRBV5-6; J gene: TRBJ1-2; D gene: -; CDR3 DNA: TGTGCCAGCAGCCCACCGGGGCGGGGCCCCTATGGCTACACCTTC; CDR3 protein: CASSPPGRGPYGYTF
clone size: -; V gene: TRBV7-2; J gene: TRBJ2-3; D gene: TRBD2; CDR3 DNA: TGTGCCAGCAGCTTAGATGCGGGAGTCACTACGCAGTATTTT; CDR3 protein: CASSLDAGVTTQYF
clone size: -; V gene: TRBV2; J gene: TRBJ2-2; D gene: -; CDR3 DNA: TGTGCCAGCAGAGCCACTAGGAATGAGGGGGAGCTGTTTTTT; CDR3 protein: CASRATRNEGELFF
clone size: once; V gene: TRBV30; J gene: TRBJ2-2; D gene: TRBD2; CDR3 DNA: TGTGCCTGGAGTTATACTAGCGGGGGGGCCGGGGAGCTGTTTTTT; CDR3 protein: CAWSYTSGGAGELFF
clone size: -; V gene: TRBV5-6; J gene: TRBJ1-2; D gene: -; CDR3 DNA: TGTGCCAGCAGCTTGGACGTGGGAGACTATGGCTACACCTTC; CDR3 protein: CASSLDVGDYGYTF
clone size: few; V gene: TRBV5-6; J gene: TRBJ2-5; D gene: -; CDR3 DNA: TGTGCCAGCAGCTTTTCGGCTGGGAGGGAGACCCAGTACTTC; CDR3 protein: CASSFSAGRETQYF
clone size: -; V gene: TRBV6-6; J gene: TRBJ2-2; D gene: -; CDR3 DNA: TGTGCCAGCAGACAACAGGTGAACACCGGGGAGCTGTTTTTT; CDR3 protein: CASRQQVNTGELFF
clone size: -; V gene: TRBV21-1; J gene: TRBJ2-7; D gene: -; CDR3 DNA: TGTGCCAGCAGCAAAGTGGGACAGGACTCCTACGAGCAGTACTTC; CDR3 protein: CASSKVGQDSYEQYF
clone size: -; V gene: TRBV12-3/TRBV12-4; J gene: TRBJ1-1; D gene: -; CDR3 DNA: TGTGCCAGCAGACCCTCCATGGGGCTGACTTTCTTT; CDR3 protein: CASRPSMGLTFF
clone size: once; V gene: TRBV5-1; J gene: TRBJ1-2; D gene: -; CDR3 DNA: TGCGCCACCTCAACCGGGACACAGGCTAACTATGGCTACACCTTC; CDR3 protein: CATSTGTQANYGYTF
clone size: -; V gene: TRBV27; J gene: TRBJ1-5; D gene: -; CDR3 DNA: TGTGCCAGCAGTTTCAGGGTTGATCAGCCCCAGCATTTT; CDR3 protein: CASSFRVDQPQHF
clone size: -; V gene: TRBV7-9; J gene: TRBJ2-1; D gene: TRBD2; CDR3 DNA: TGTGCCAGCAGCTTAGGGCGGGGGGACTACAATGAGCAGTTCTTC; CDR3 protein: CASSLGRGDYNEQFF
clone size: -; V gene: TRBV2; J gene: TRBJ1-3; D gene: TRBD1; CDR3 DNA: TGTGCCAGCAGGGGACAGGGGGCTCGAAACACCATATATTTT; CDR3 protein: CASRGQGARNTIYF
clone size: -; V gene: TRBV18; J gene: TRBJ1-3; D gene: TRBD1; CDR3 DNA: TGTGCCAGCTCACAGGGACAGGGGCCTGGAAACACCATATATTTT; CDR3 protein: CASSQGQGPGNTIYF
clone size: -; V gene: TRBV5-5; J gene: TRBJ1-3; D gene: -; CDR3 DNA: TGTGCCAGCAGCATGTTCCCCCCGGGTACCGGAAACACCATATATTTT; CDR3 protein: CASSMFPPGTGNTIYF
clone size: -; V gene: TRBV5-4; J gene: TRBJ1-2; D gene: -; CDR3 DNA: TGTGCCAGCAACCCTGATGAGGGAGGCGGCTACACCTTC; CDR3 protein: CASNPDEGGGYTF
clone size: -; V gene: TRBV4-1; J gene: TRBJ1-4; D gene: TRBD1; CDR3 DNA: TGCGCCAGCAGCCAAGCCCCTTTTCAACGGGACAGGGGGCGAAGGCTTAATGAAAAACTGTTTTTT; CDR3 protein: CASSQAPFQRDRGRRLNEKLFF
clone size: -; V gene: TRBV5-1; J gene: TRBJ1-6; D gene: TRBD1; CDR3 DNA: TGCGCCAGCGGACAGGGTGGTCCGAACTCACCCCTCCACTTT; CDR3 protein: CASGQGGPNSPLHF
clone size: -; V gene: TRBV2; J gene: TRBJ1-6; D gene: -; CDR3 DNA: TGTGCCAGCAGTGAAAAGCAAAATTCACCCCTCCACTTT; CDR3 protein: CASSEKQNSPLHF
clone size: -; V gene: TRBV4-1; J gene: TRBJ2-5; D gene: -; CDR3 DNA: TGCGCCAGCAGCCAAGAACAGGGCGGGGGTCCCAGAGAGACCCAGTACTTC; CDR3 protein: CASSQEQGGGPRETQYF
clone size: -; V gene: TRBV5-1; J gene: TRBJ2-1; D gene: TRBD2; CDR3 DNA: TGCGCCAGCAGCTTGGCGAGGACTAGCGTCCCGATGGATTACAATGAGCAGTTCTTC; CDR3 protein: CASSLARTSVPMDYNEQFF
clone size: -; V gene: TRBV9; J gene: TRBJ2-1; D gene: TRBD2; CDR3 DNA: TGTGCCAGCAGCGTAGGAACTAGCGGGGGGATAGACTCCTACAATGAGCAGTTCTTC; CDR3 protein: CASSVGTSGGIDSYNEQFF
clone size: -; V gene: TRBV28; J gene: TRBJ2-7; D gene: -; CDR3 DNA: TGTGCCAGCAGTTTAGATTTACAGGGTGAGTTCGAGCAGTACTTC; CDR3 protein: CASSLDLQGEFEQYF
clone size: once; V gene: TRBV5-8; J gene: TRBJ1-2; D gene: TRBD1; CDR3 DNA: TGTGCCAGCAGCCAATACCTGGACAGGGATTTGGGTGGCTACACCTTC; CDR3 protein: CASSQYLDRDLGGYTF
clone size: -; V gene: TRBV12-3/TRBV12-4; J gene: TRBJ2-2; D gene: -; CDR3 DNA: TGTGCCAGCAGGTACGCAGTCCCCGGGGAGCTGTTTTTT; CDR3 protein: CASRYAVPGELFF
clone size: few; V gene: TRBV18; J gene: TRBJ1-3; D gene: TRBD1; CDR3 DNA: TGTGCCAGCTCACCCAGCAGGGGGCTAGGAGGAAACACCATATATTTT; CDR3 protein: CASSPSRGLGGNTIYF